What follows are 29 T cell receptor beta chains derived from one specimen sequenced in a study of cytomegalovirus exposure and HLA in healthy donors. The PCR employed 60 Vbeta primers together with 13 Jbeta primers. Sequenced by immunoSEQ multiplex PCR; TCRdb stores in-frame clones only, minus some. The listing records some 200,000 clones. Material: PBMCs. The receptor source for this set is a boy younger than 18 in good health and CMV-seronegative.

J is TRBJ2-6 and V is TRBV5-1; D possibly corresponds to TRBD2 (6 bases). Trimming stripped 6 bases from V and 0 bases from J, with 13 bases between. CDR1 and CDR2 from the germline V gene are SGHRS and YFSETQ. The CDR3 extends over 16 amino acids. The CDR3: CASTWGVFSGANVLTF. The DNA for the CDR3 is TGCGCCAGCACCTGGGGGGTATTCTCTGGGGCCAACGTCCTGACTTTC.

The chain is built from TRBV5-5 and TRBJ2-1, with 8 bases aligning to TRBD2. This CDR3 spans 15 amino acids. V trimming: 3 bases; J trimming: 9 bases; junction bases outside the gene matches: 11. Germline loops: CDR1 SGHKS, CDR2 YYEKEE (reference sequence). CDR3 loop: CASSSGGAEYTEQFF. DNA for the CDR3: TGTGCCAGCAGCTCCGGGGGGGCTGAATATACTGAGCAGTTCTTC.

The rearrangement joins TRBV6-5 to TRBJ2-1; D uncertain. Trimming cost V 0 bases and J 10 bases, with 10 bases left between them. Germline V gene sequence: CDR1 MNHEY, CDR2 SVGAGI. The CDR3 covers 13 residues. In nucleotides, the CDR3 is TGTGCCAGCAGTTACTCGAATCAGAAAGAGCAGTTCTTC. This sequence encodes CASSYSNQKEQFF.

V is TRBV2 and J is TRBJ2-7, with D tentatively TRBD1 (6 bases). Germline-derived CDR1 and CDR2 are SNHLY and FYNNEI. Trimming took off 6 bases at V and 0 bases at J, with 9 bases between the two ends. CDR3 size: 13 residues. The CDR3 spells CASRGDNSYEQYF. In DNA, the CDR3 is TGTGCCAGCAGGGGGGACAACTCCTACGAGCAGTACTTC.

The gene calls are TRBV28 and TRBJ2-5; 9 bases align to TRBD2. Germline assignment: CDR1 MDHEN and CDR2 SYDVKM. CDR3 size: 13 residues. The ends lost 11 bases at V and 6 bases at J; junction bases unmatched: 10. DNA of the CDR3: TGTGCCGCCTCCGGGACTAGCTCGAAGACCCAGTACTTC. Translation: CAASGTSSKTQYF.

CDR3 sequence: CASSLGSPVGDQPQHF. CDR3 coding DNA: TGTGCCAGCAGCTTAGGGAGCCCAGTAGGTGATCAGCCCCAGCATTTT. The chain recombines TRBV11-2 with TRBJ1-5; D gene unclear. CDR1 SGHAT and CDR2 FQNNGV come from the germline V gene. The CDR3 length is 16 residues. The ends were cut back, 1 base at V and 5 bases at J, with 15 bases in the middle. The entire variable domain, with the rest obtained from reference TRBV11-2 and TRBJ1-5, is as follows: EAGVAQSPRYKIIEKRQSVAFWCNPISGHATLYWYQQILGQGPKLLIQFQNNGVVDDSQLPKDRFSAERLKGVDSTLKIQPAKLEDSAVYLCASSLGSPVGDQPQHFGDGTRLSIL.

V is TRBV5-1 and J is TRBJ2-7; D possibly corresponds to TRBD1 (6 bases). Trimming shortened V by 0 bases and J by 7 bases, and 14 bases separated the two germline ends. The germline V gene has CDR1 SGHRS and CDR2 YFSETQ. The CDR3 has 14 amino acids. The CDR3 sequence: CASSLGLTQGEQYF. CDR3 bases: TGCGCCAGCAGCTTGGGACTTACCCAGGGGGAGCAGTACTTC.

The chain employs TRBV30 and TRBJ1-2, with 7 bases matching TRBD1. V was clipped by 1 base and J by 8 bases; unmatched bases: 10. Germline values: CDR1 GTSNPN, CDR2 SVGIG (reference sequence). This CDR3 has 14 amino acids. The CDR3 spells CAWSGGDSEEGYTF. The CDR3 DNA reads as TGTGCCTGGAGTGGAGGGGACAGTGAGGAAGGCTACACCTTC.

V gene TRBV10-1 combines with J gene TRBJ1-2; 7 bases are shared with TRBD1. Germline V gives CDR1 WNHNN, CDR2 SYGVQD (reference sequence). The CDR3 sequence is 16 residues long. V lost 7 bases and J lost 1; bases outside the gene matches: 12. CDR3 coding DNA: TGCGCCAGCACTATGGAAGGGACAGACTTTAACTATGGCTACACCTTC. It yields the protein CASTMEGTDFNYGYTF.

CDR3 in amino acids: CASSQEGGPQHF. The DNA for the CDR3 is TGTGCCAGCAGCCAAGAGGGGGGTCCCCAGCATTTT. The chain links TRBV4-2 to TRBJ1-5, with D perhaps TRBD1 (5 bases). With 0 bases removed from V and 10 bases from J, the gap between germline ends came to 7 bases. This CDR3 contains 12 residues. In germline, CDR1 is LGHNA, CDR2 YNFKEQ.

The rearrangement links TRBV5-1 to TRBJ1-1, with 9 bases aligning to TRBD1. This CDR3 contains 17 residues. With V trimmed by 4 bases and J by 1 base, 11 bases remained unmatched. Germline V gives CDR1 SGHRS, CDR2 YFSETQ. The CDR3 DNA is TGCGCCAGCAGCCAACGACAGGGGGGGGCGCCGAACACTGAAGCTTTCTTT. Its protein product is CASSQRQGGAPNTEAFF.

The chain joins TRBV27 to TRBJ2-5, with D perhaps matching TRBD1 (6 bases). The germline gives CDR1 MNHEY, CDR2 SMNVEV (reference sequence). The CDR3 extends over 14 amino acids. Trimming removed 5 bases from V and 1 base from J, with 11 bases in between. CDR3 in DNA: TGTGCCAGCAGTCCTACGACAGGCCAAGAGACCCAGTACTTC. Amino acids: CASSPTTGQETQYF.

The chain links TRBV2 to TRBJ1-3, with D unclear. Germline V gene data show CDR1 as SNHLY and CDR2 as FYNNEI. V lost 3 bases and J lost 0, with 12 bases in between. The CDR3 totals 16 residues. CDR3 protein: CASSEEPAYSGNTIYF. Here the CDR3 DNA reads TGTGCCAGCAGTGAGGAGCCCGCTTACTCTGGAAACACCATATATTTT.

The J gene is TRBJ2-7, the V gene TRBV7-2, with a tentative D call TRBD2 (6 bases). CDR1 SGHTA and CDR2 FQGNSA come from the germline V gene. V lost 4 bases and J lost 12, with 22 bases in between. The CDR3 has 14 residues. CDR3 bases: TGTGCCAGCAGCTCAGCCCGACTAGTGTCGGATCTGTACTTC. It translates to CASSSARLVSDLYF. The variable domain in full, completed from reference TRBV7-2 and TRBJ2-7, reads GAGVSQSPSNKVTEKGKDVELRCDPISGHTALYWYRQSLGQGLEFLIYFQGNSAPDKSGLPSDRFSAERTGGSVSTLTIQRTQQEDSAVYLCASSSARLVSDLYFGPGTRLTVT.

The V and J genes are TRBV5-1 and TRBJ1-2, with 9 bases that match TRBD1. J lost 6 bases, V lost 4 bases, and 7 bases had no gene match. Germline V CDR1 and CDR2: SGHRS, YFSETQ. CDR3 length: 14 residues. The CDR3: CASSPPGQGDGYTF. CDR3 coding DNA: TGCGCCAGCAGCCCGCCGGGACAGGGAGATGGCTACACCTTC.

The chain joins TRBV18 to TRBJ1-1; unclear D gene. In germline, CDR1 is KGHSH, CDR2 LQKENI. CDR3 length equals 14 residues. The germline V and J ends were trimmed by 0 bases and 4 bases, with 9 bases remaining between them. The CDR3 DNA reads as TGTGCCAGCTCACCACCGTGGAGGGTCACTGAAGCTTTCTTT. It encodes CASSPPWRVTEAFF.

This chain uses TRBV7-9 with TRBJ2-7; 7 bases are shared with TRBD2. Germline CDR1 is SEHNR and CDR2 is FQNEAQ (reference sequence). After removal of 5 bases from V and 5 bases from J, the junction contained 6 bases not matched to a gene. The CDR3 length is 13 residues. CDR3 DNA sequence: TGTGCCAGCAGCGGGTGGGGGGGTGACGAGCAGTACTTC. This translates into CASSGWGGDEQYF. The full variable domain, in which reference TRBV7-9 and TRBJ2-7 provide the parts outside the CDR3, is DTGVSQNPRHKITKRGQNVTFRCDPISEHNRLYWYRQTLGQGPEFLTYFQNEAQLEKSRLLSDRFSAERPKGSFSTLEIQRTEQGDSAMYLCASSGWGGDEQYFGPGTRLTVT.

Here the CDR3 reads CASSTVDSYEQYF. The CDR3, as DNA: TGTGCCAGCAGTACCGTTGACAGCTACGAGCAGTACTTC. V and J are TRBV6-5 and TRBJ2-7; possibly TRBD1 for D (5 bases). This CDR3 spans 13 amino acids. Trimming shortened V by 5 bases and J by 3 bases, and 11 bases separated the two germline ends. Germline V lookup: CDR1 MNHEY, CDR2 SVGAGI.

CDR3: CASSISAEDTQYF. The DNA for the CDR3 is TGTGCCAGTAGTATTTCCGCTGAGGATACGCAGTATTTT. V usage is TRBV19 and J usage is TRBJ2-3; D unresolved. Trimming pared 3 bases from V and 6 bases from J, leaving 10 bases between. The CDR3 extends over 13 amino acids. Germline values: CDR1 LNHDA, CDR2 SQIVND (reference sequence).

The chain carries TRBV11-2 and TRBJ1-2; TRBD1 matches at 9 bases. CDR1 and CDR2 (germline): SGHAT, FQNNGV. J lost 4 bases, V lost 5 bases, and 8 bases had no gene match. The length of the CDR3 is 15 residues. CDR3 coding DNA: TGTGCCAGCAGCACTAACAGGGGGCGGTTCTATGGCTACACCTTC. Translation: CASSTNRGRFYGYTF. The full variable domain, rest sourced from reference TRBV11-2 and TRBJ1-2, is EAGVAQSPRYKIIEKRQSVAFWCNPISGHATLYWYQQILGQGPKLLIQFQNNGVVDDSQLPKDRFSAERLKGVDSTLKIQPAKLEDSAVYLCASSTNRGRFYGYTFGSGTRLTVV.

The chain uses TRBV28 and TRBJ1-1, with a tentative D call TRBD1 (5 bases). The V gene lost 4 bases and the J gene lost 9 bases, with 12 bases spanning the gap. In germline, CDR1 is MDHEN, CDR2 SYDVKM. CDR3 length: 12 residues. Written as DNA, the CDR3 is TGTGCCAGCAGTTACCGACAGCCTAAAGCTTTCTTT. This codes for CASSYRQPKAFF.

The rearrangement links TRBV19 to TRBJ2-1; TRBD2 is a possible D gene (5 bases). Between the trimmed V and J ends, which lost 10 bases and 5 bases, there was a span of 18 bases. This CDR3 region has 14 residues. Germline CDR1 LNHDA, CDR2 SQIVND (reference sequence). Written as DNA, the CDR3 is TGTGCCATCGCAGCAGAGGGAAAAAACAATGAGCAGTTCTTC. Its protein product is CAIAAEGKNNEQFF.

The V gene is TRBV2, the J gene TRBJ1-6; TRBD1 might be the D (5 bases). CDR3 length: 12 amino acids. Trimming took off 7 bases at V and 9 bases at J, with 10 bases between the two ends. Germline V lookup: CDR1 SNHLY, CDR2 FYNNEI. CDR3 residues: CASNPQGSPLHF. The CDR3 DNA follows: TGTGCCAGCAATCCCCAGGGTTCACCCCTCCACTTT.

V and J are TRBV30 and TRBJ1-5; D uncertain. Trimming took off 4 bases at V and 0 bases at J, with 10 bases between the two ends. The germline V gene has CDR1 GTSNPN and CDR2 SVGIG (reference sequence). The CDR3 loop spans 14 amino acids. In DNA, the CDR3 is TGTGCCTGGACCCCGCAGATTAGCAATCAGCCCCAGCATTTT. Its protein is CAWTPQISNQPQHF.

The chain has TRBV19 and TRBJ2-1, with 10 positions matching TRBD2. Germline V gene lookup returns CDR1 LNHDA and CDR2 SQIVND (reference sequence). The CDR3 length is 14 residues. After removal of 9 bases from V and 7 bases from J, the junction contained 9 bases not matched to a gene. CDR3: CASASGGAGNEQFF. The CDR3 nucleotides are TGTGCCAGCGCGAGCGGGGGGGCGGGGAATGAGCAGTTCTTC.

This chain joins TRBV1 and TRBJ1-1; whether TRBD1, the table's D call, matches the DNA was not checked. TRBV1 is assigned pseudogene status. CDR3 length: 15 amino acids. The DNA of the CDR3 is TGCACCAGCAGCCAAGATCCAGGGGTGAACACTGAAGCTTTCTTT. Translated, it gives CTSSQDPGVNTEAFF.

The chain has TRBV9 and TRBJ1-4; D gene uncertain. Per germline, CDR1 SGDLS and CDR2 YYNGEE. Deletions cut 4 bases from V and 6 bases from J, with 16 bases between. The CDR3 covers 15 residues. The chain's CDR3 is CASSFSPSQDEKLFF. CDR3 nucleotides: TGTGCCAGCAGCTTCAGCCCGTCGCAGGATGAAAAACTGTTTTTT. Supplemented by reference TRBV9 and TRBJ1-4, the full variable domain reads DSGVTQTPKHLITATGQRVTLRCSPRSGDLSVYWYQQSLDQGLQFLIQYYNGEERAKGNILERFSAQQFPDLHSELNLSSLELGDSALYFCASSFSPSQDEKLFFGSGTQLSVL.

This chain connects TRBV19 to TRBJ2-7; D is possibly TRBD1 (6 bases). This CDR3 comprises 13 residues. The V and J ends lost 6 bases and 1 base respectively, with 10 bases between them. Germline V gene lookup returns CDR1 LNHDA and CDR2 SQIVND (reference sequence). CDR3 bases: TGTGCCAGTAGCCTCACAGGGTCCTACGAGCAGTACTTC. The encoded protein is CASSLTGSYEQYF.

The rearrangement joins TRBV7-9 to TRBJ1-5, with 10 bases aligning to TRBD1. CDR1 is SEHNR, CDR2 FQNEAQ, per germline (reference sequence). This CDR3 region has 18 residues. V was pared by 1 base and J by 2 bases, with 8 bases of the junction left unmatched. For the CDR3, the DNA is TGTGCCAGCAGCTTAGGCCGGACAGGGGGAAGGGGCAATCAGCCCCAGCATTTT. It codes for CASSLGRTGGRGNQPQHF.